The rows below give T cell receptor beta chains drawn from one sample of a study of blood T cell repertoires in COVID-19. Data came from immunoSEQ multiplex PCR; TCRdb stores just in-frame clones and leaves some out. The data show 65,000 to 90,000 clones, about 83% seen once. The sample taken for sequencing was peripheral blood. Every receptor here comes from a man younger than 40 with acute or convalescent COVID-19. Both conserved end residues are part of each CDR3. D genes are given only for firm matches. Clone size is not always given. Where it is, it says once, few, many or a class for expanded clones.

length: 12
J: TRBJ2-3
V: TRBV12-3/TRBV12-4
size: .
D: TRBD2
CDR3: CASSLGLHTQYF
DNA: TGTGCCAGCAGTCTGGGACTACATACGCAGTATTTT

length: 16
J: TRBJ2-5
V: TRBV7-2
size: once
D: TRBD1
CDR3: CASSPRTGALQETQYF
DNA: TGTGCCAGCAGCCCTAGGACAGGGGCCCTTCAAGAGACCCAGTACTTC

length: 13
J: TRBJ2-3
V: TRBV20-1
size: .
D: .
CDR3: CSASRVVTDTQYF
DNA: TGCAGTGCTAGTCGGGTGGTCACAGATACGCAGTATTTT

length: 15
J: TRBJ2-6
V: TRBV5-4
size: once
D: .
CDR3: CASSLTRSGANVLTF
DNA: TGTGCCAGCAGCTTGACGCGTTCTGGGGCCAACGTCCTGACTTTC

length: 16
J: TRBJ1-2
V: TRBV3-1/TRBV3-2
size: .
D: .
CDR3: CASSQEVGAVNYGYTF
DNA: TGTGCCAGCAGCCAAGAAGTTGGGGCGGTTAACTATGGCTACACCTTC

length: 15
J: TRBJ1-2
V: TRBV28
size: .
D: TRBD1
CDR3: CASSPLWGQDGGYTF
DNA: TGTGCCAGCAGCCCCCTTTGGGGACAGGATGGGGGCTACACCTTC

length: 13
J: TRBJ1-5
V: TRBV25-1
size: .
D: TRBD1
CDR3: CASRLRGHQPQHF
DNA: TGTGCCAGCAGACTGAGGGGGCACCAGCCCCAGCATTTT

length: 11
J: TRBJ2-5
V: TRBV3-1/TRBV3-2
size: .
D: .
CDR3: CASSQIGTQYF
DNA: TGTGCCAGCAGCCAGATCGGGACCCAGTACTTC

length: 16
J: TRBJ1-3
V: TRBV5-6
size: .
D: TRBD1
CDR3: CASSFLDRGHGNTIYF
DNA: TGTGCCAGCAGCTTCCTGGACAGGGGGCATGGAAACACCATATATTTT

length: 14
J: TRBJ2-5
V: TRBV28
size: .
D: .
CDR3: CASSPTGFRETQYF
DNA: TGTGCCAGCAGTCCGACGGGTTTTAGGGAGACCCAGTACTTC

length: 16
J: TRBJ2-7
V: TRBV6-1
size: .
D: TRBD2
CDR3: CASSVRRAGGTGEQYF
DNA: TGTGCCAGCAGTGTACGTCGAGCGGGAGGTACGGGGGAGCAGTACTTC

length: 13
J: TRBJ1-1
V: TRBV6-5
size: .
D: TRBD1
CDR3: CASSSAGGTEAFF
DNA: TGTGCCAGCAGTTCAGCAGGGGGCACTGAAGCTTTCTTT

length: 18
J: TRBJ2-6
V: TRBV28
size: .
D: .
CDR3: CASSSRIGRGPGANVLTF
DNA: TGTGCCAGCAGTTCACGTATTGGAAGGGGCCCCGGGGCCAACGTCCTGACTTTC

length: 14
J: TRBJ2-3
V: TRBV5-4
size: .
D: .
CDR3: CASSPQVTADTQYF
DNA: TGTGCCAGCAGCCCCCAGGTTACTGCAGATACGCAGTATTTT

length: 14
J: TRBJ2-2
V: TRBV5-3
size: .
D: TRBD1
CDR3: CARSEDRGKGELFF
DNA: TGTGCCAGAAGCGAGGACAGGGGGAAGGGGGAGCTGTTTTTT

length: 18
J: TRBJ1-1
V: TRBV15
size: .
D: .
CDR3: CATSREEGIPTSNTEAFF
DNA: TGTGCCACCAGCAGAGAGGAGGGGATTCCAACGAGCAACACTGAAGCTTTCTTT

length: 15
J: TRBJ1-3
V: TRBV10-3
size: few
D: .
CDR3: CAISEHRDNGNTIYF
DNA: TGTGCCATCAGTGAGCACCGGGACAATGGAAACACCATATATTTT

length: 13
J: TRBJ1-2
V: TRBV6-1
size: .
D: .
CDR3: CASSEGGVGGYTF
DNA: TGTGCCAGCAGTGAAGGGGGGGTGGGCGGCTACACCTTC

length: 16
J: TRBJ2-1
V: TRBV2
size: .
D: TRBD2
CDR3: CASSEYGLAGAYEQFF
DNA: TGTGCCAGCAGTGAGTACGGACTAGCGGGAGCCTATGAGCAGTTCTTC

length: 14
J: TRBJ1-4
V: TRBV7-9
size: .
D: .
CDR3: CASSSQRADEKLFF
DNA: TGTGCCAGCAGCTCCCAGCGAGCCGATGAAAAACTGTTTTTT

length: 13
J: TRBJ2-1
V: TRBV19
size: .
D: .
CDR3: CASSVTRRDEQFF
DNA: TGTGCCAGTAGTGTAACTAGACGCGATGAGCAGTTCTTC

length: 13
J: TRBJ2-1
V: TRBV6-6
size: .
D: .
CDR3: CASSYSNRQGKFF
DNA: TGTGCCAGCAGTTACTCGAATCGCCAGGGGAAGTTCTTC

length: 16
J: TRBJ2-7
V: TRBV4-1
size: .
D: TRBD2
CDR3: CASSQVPRGSGYEQYF
DNA: TGCGCCAGCAGCCAAGTCCCGCGGGGGAGCGGCTACGAGCAGTACTTC

length: 13
J: TRBJ1-2
V: TRBV6-6
size: .
D: .
CDR3: CASSKDSLYGYTF
DNA: TGTGCCAGCAGTAAAGACAGTTTGTATGGCTACACCTTC

length: 14
J: TRBJ2-2
V: TRBV30
size: .
D: .
CDR3: CAWTSFGGSRELFF
DNA: TGTGCCTGGACATCTTTCGGAGGGAGTCGGGAGCTGTTTTTT

length: 13
J: TRBJ2-7
V: TRBV7-9
size: few
D: .
CDR3: CASSARDTYEQYF
DNA: TGTGCCAGCAGCGCCCGGGACACCTACGAGCAGTACTTC

length: 15
J: TRBJ2-1
V: TRBV5-1
size: .
D: .
CDR3: CASSPGGTGYNEQFF
DNA: TGCGCCAGCAGCCCCGGTGGAACGGGGTACAATGAGCAGTTCTTC

length: 16
J: TRBJ2-1
V: TRBV28
size: .
D: TRBD2
CDR3: CASSSPTSGSFDEQFF
DNA: TGTGCCAGCAGTTCCCCGACTAGCGGGAGCTTCGATGAGCAGTTCTTC

length: 14
J: TRBJ2-2
V: TRBV27
size: .
D: TRBD1
CDR3: CASRLTGGGGELFF
DNA: TGTGCCAGCAGATTAACAGGGGGTGGCGGGGAGCTGTTTTTT